These 5 T cell receptor beta chains originate from one sample sequenced in a study of T cells in Graves' hyperthyroidism and ophthalmopathy. Template material for amplifying TCR beta CDR3 regions consisted of RNA transcripts. The primer set for the first-round RT-PCR of the TCR CDR3 was HTBI. Each CDR3 protein is one row after TCRdb ran MiXCR on the multiplex PCR reads. This table holds hundreds of thousands of distinct CDR3 sequences, less than 25% found once. The sequenced material came from blood. Receptors originate from a man aged 30-40 years with Graves' ophthalmopathy.

This clonotype was picked up a small number of times. This sequence joins TRBV2 and TRBJ1-2; the D gene is possibly TRBD1 (5 bases). Germline V gives CDR1 SNHLY, CDR2 FYNNEI. The CDR3 is made up of 14 amino acids. Trimming took 3 bases from V and 2 from J, leaving 10 bases between them. The CDR3 region has the DNA TGTGCCAGCAGTGATTTGTCAGGGAACTATGGCTACACCTTC. This codes for CASSDLSGNYGYTF.

This clonotype has at least ten counts. This chain joins TRBV7-8 and TRBJ2-7; 8 nucleotides line up with TRBD2. The CDR3 is made up of 14 amino acids. Losses at the gene ends were 3 bases for V and 2 bases for J; bases not matched to a gene: 3. Germline V lookup: CDR1 SGHVS, CDR2 FQNEAQ. The DNA of the CDR3 is TGTGCCAGCAGCTTCCGGGGGGGAGCCTACGAGCAGTACTTC. This gives the protein CASSFRGGAYEQYF.

This sequence joins TRBV19 and TRBJ2-7, with 10 positions matching TRBD1. V shed 5 bases and J 3 bases; nucleotides not matched to a gene: 4. The CDR3 has 14 amino acids. Germline values: CDR1 LNHDA, CDR2 SQIVND (reference sequence). The CDR3 reads CASSDRTGGYEQYF. Here the CDR3 DNA reads TGTGCCAGTAGTGATCGGACAGGGGGCTACGAGCAGTACTTC.

The CDR3 region is CASSLGGSGRTTYNEQFF. CDR3 DNA sequence: TGCGCCAGCAGCTTGGGAGGTAGCGGGAGGACAACCTACAATGAGCAGTTCTTC. The genes are TRBV5-1 and TRBJ2-1; 10 bases map to TRBD2. J lost 2 bases, V lost 0 bases, and 8 bases had no gene match. Per the germline V gene, CDR1 is SGHRS and CDR2 is YFSETQ. The CDR3 totals 18 residues.

The chain links TRBV28 to TRBJ1-2; unclear D gene. The CDR3 sequence is 13 residues long. Germline-derived CDR1 and CDR2 are MDHEN and SYDVKM. With 6 bases removed from V and 8 bases from J, the gap between germline ends came to 16 bases. The CDR3: CASSPTPSLGYTF. CDR3 coding DNA: TGTGCCAGCAGCCCGACACCCTCGCTCGGCTACACCTTC.